Sequencing of this T cell receptor beta chain was carried out in a study of identical twins. Study observations and caveats: Models underestimated TCR alpha sharing (out-of-frame) in monozygotic twins.

Template switching supplied a universal primer site; unique molecular identifiers were carried on the cDNA. MiXCR, applied by TCRdb to the 5' RACE reads, yields one record per CDR3 protein. The table shows approximately 670,000 distinct CDR3 sequences, with around 5.7% occurring only once. The CDR3 is 14 residues long. J lost 9 bases, V lost 4 bases, and 7 bases had no gene match. The germline CDR1 and CDR2 sequences are SQVTM and ANQGSEA. This clonotype was counted ten times or more. Its target is unknown. This TCR was sampled from a man younger than 35 in good health. Sequencing input: naive T cells sorted from blood. V is TRBV29-1 and J is TRBJ2-1; 12 positions agree with TRBD2. The CDR3 sequence is CSVVGLAGGLEQFF. The CDR3 DNA follows: TGCAGCGTTGTAGGGCTAGCGGGGGGGCTTGAGCAGTTCTTC.